What follows are 8 T cell receptor beta chains derived from one specimen sequenced in a study of OX40 agonist ivuxolimab in advanced cancers. Sequencing used immunoSEQ multiplex PCR; TCRdb keeps in-frame clones, though not all of them. The sample yields about 100,000 clones, roughly 90% seen once. The sample in question was CD4+ or CD8+ T cells sorted from blood, obtained in a trial of the OX40 agonist ivuxolimab. Every receptor here comes from an adult with an advanced solid tumor such as melanoma, head and neck, liver or kidney cancer.

The chain couples TRBV18 to TRBJ2-7, with D maybe TRBD2 (5 bases). V lost 3 bases to trimming and J lost 3 bases, with 9 bases between them. From germline, CDR1 is KGHSH and CDR2 LQKENI. The CDR3 loop spans 13 amino acids. The CDR3 DNA is TGTGCCAGCTCACCTCCCGGGGTCTACGAGCAGTACTTC. This encodes CASSPPGVYEQYF.

This clone was seen once. This rearrangement joins TRBV27 to TRBJ1-3; 9 bases are a match to TRBD1. Germline CDR1 MNHEY, CDR2 SMNVEV (reference sequence). There are 15 residues in the CDR3. Trimming at V came to 5 bases and at J to 0 bases, leaving 2 bases not matched to a gene. CDR3 coding DNA: TGTGCCAGCAGTAGACAGGGGGTCTCTGGAAACACCATATATTTT. This sequence encodes CASSRQGVSGNTIYF.

The V call is TRBV28, the J call TRBJ1-1; possible D gene TRBD1, 5 bases. This CDR3 is 17 amino acids long. The germline V gene encodes CDR1 MDHEN and CDR2 SYDVKM. V was trimmed by 1 base and J by 2 bases, leaving 17 bases between them. Here the CDR3 DNA reads TGTGCCAGCAGTTTATATAAGTGGGGGGTCAAAAACACTGAAGCTTTCTTT. It specifies CASSLYKWGVKNTEAFF. Using reference TRBV28 and TRBJ1-1 for the parts outside the CDR3, the full variable domain is DVKVTQSSRYLVKRTGEKVFLECVQDMDHENMFWYRQDPGLGLRLIYFSYDVKMKEKGDIPEGYSVSREKKERFSLILESASTNQTSMYLCASSLYKWGVKNTEAFFGQGTRLTVV.

The genes are TRBV4-2 and TRBJ2-6; 9 bases are a match to TRBD1. CDR3 length equals 17 residues. The germline V gene has CDR1 LGHNA and CDR2 YNFKEQ. The V segment lost 5 bases and the J segment 0 bases; nucleotides outside the gene matches: 5. CDR3 in amino acids: CASSKTGGSSGANVLTF. In nucleotides, the CDR3 is TGTGCCAGCAGCAAGACAGGGGGGAGCTCTGGGGCCAACGTCCTGACTTTC.

This clone was recorded only once. This chain links TRBV6-6 with TRBJ1-2, with 9 bases that match TRBD1. Per germline, CDR1 MNHNY and CDR2 SVGAGI (reference sequence). The CDR3 totals 14 residues. Trimming removed 6 bases from V and 5 bases from J; junction bases left unmatched: 7. The CDR3 spells CASSHRGLGYGYTF. CDR3 DNA: TGTGCCAGCAGCCACAGGGGGCTGGGGTATGGCTACACCTTC.

The chain has TRBV6-1 and TRBJ1-4; no reliable D call. Trimming took off 6 bases at V and 0 bases at J, with 8 bases between the two ends. Germline-derived CDR1 and CDR2 are MNHNS and SASEGT. The CDR3 has 14 amino acids. CDR3 protein: CASRREPTNEKLFF. As DNA, the CDR3 is TGTGCCAGCAGAAGGGAACCAACTAATGAAAAACTGTTTTTT.

The rearrangement links TRBV6-1 to TRBJ2-4; no clear D gene. This CDR3 comprises 14 residues. The V gene lost 0 bases and the J gene lost 3 bases, with 6 bases spanning the gap. The germline CDR1 and CDR2 sequences are MNHNS and SASEGT. The CDR3 loop is CASSEANNKNIQYF. The CDR3 coding sequence is TGTGCCAGCAGTGAAGCCAATAACAAAAACATTCAGTACTTC.

In this sample, this clone turned up once. V and J are TRBV11-2 and TRBJ2-1, with TRBD2 identical over 9 bases. Germline V CDR1 and CDR2: SGHAT, FQNNGV. The J segment lost 2 bases and the V segment lost 1 base, leaving 0 bases of the junction unmatched. The CDR3 loop spans 15 amino acids. The DNA for the CDR3 is TGTGCCAGCAGCTTAGCTAGCGGGGCCTACAATGAGCAGTTCTTC. Translation gives CASSLASGAYNEQFF.